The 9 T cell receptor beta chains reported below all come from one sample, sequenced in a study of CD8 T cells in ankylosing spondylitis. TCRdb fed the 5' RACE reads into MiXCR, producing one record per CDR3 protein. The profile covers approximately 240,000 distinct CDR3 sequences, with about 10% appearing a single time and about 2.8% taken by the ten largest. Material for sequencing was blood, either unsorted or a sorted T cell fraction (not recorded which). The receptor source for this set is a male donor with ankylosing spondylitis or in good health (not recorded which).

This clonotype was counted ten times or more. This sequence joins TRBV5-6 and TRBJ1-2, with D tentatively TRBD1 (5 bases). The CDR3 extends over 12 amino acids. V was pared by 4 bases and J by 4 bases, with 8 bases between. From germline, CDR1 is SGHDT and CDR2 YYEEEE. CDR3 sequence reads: CASSTGTYGYTF. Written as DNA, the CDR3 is TGTGCCAGCAGCACGGGGACCTATGGCTACACCTTC.

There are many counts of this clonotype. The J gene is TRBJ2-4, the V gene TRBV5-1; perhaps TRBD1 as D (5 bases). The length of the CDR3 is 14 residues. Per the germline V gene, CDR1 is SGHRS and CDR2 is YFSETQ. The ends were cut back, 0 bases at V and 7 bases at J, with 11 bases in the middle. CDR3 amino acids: CASSLEQAWNIQYF. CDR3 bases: TGCGCCAGCAGCTTGGAACAGGCGTGGAACATTCAGTACTTC. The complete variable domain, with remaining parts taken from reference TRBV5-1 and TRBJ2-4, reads KAGVTQTPRYLIKTRGQQVTLSCSPISGHRSVSWYQQTPGQGLQFLFEYFSETQRNKGNFPGRFSGRQFSNSRSEMNVSTLELGDSALYLCASSLEQAWNIQYFGAGTRLSVL.

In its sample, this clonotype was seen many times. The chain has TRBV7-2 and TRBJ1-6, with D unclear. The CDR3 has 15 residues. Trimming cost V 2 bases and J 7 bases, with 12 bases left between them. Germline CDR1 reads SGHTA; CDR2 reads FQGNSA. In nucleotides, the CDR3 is TGTGCCAGCAGCTTAAACGGGCCGGGAAATTCACCCCTCCACTTT. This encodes CASSLNGPGNSPLHF.

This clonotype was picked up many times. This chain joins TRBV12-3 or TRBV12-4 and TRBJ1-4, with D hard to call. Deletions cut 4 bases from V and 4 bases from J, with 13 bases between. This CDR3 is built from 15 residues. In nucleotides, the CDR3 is TGTGCCAGCAGTTCCCCGACTGTTATTAATGAAAAACTGTTTTTT. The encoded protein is CASSSPTVINEKLFF.

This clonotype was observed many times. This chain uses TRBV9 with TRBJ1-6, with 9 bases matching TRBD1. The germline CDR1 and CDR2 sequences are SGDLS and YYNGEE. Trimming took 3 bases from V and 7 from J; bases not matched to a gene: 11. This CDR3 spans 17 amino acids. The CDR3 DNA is TGTGCCAGCAGCGCCCTACCGGGACAGGGTACCAATTCACCCCTCCACTTT. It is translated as CASSALPGQGTNSPLHF.

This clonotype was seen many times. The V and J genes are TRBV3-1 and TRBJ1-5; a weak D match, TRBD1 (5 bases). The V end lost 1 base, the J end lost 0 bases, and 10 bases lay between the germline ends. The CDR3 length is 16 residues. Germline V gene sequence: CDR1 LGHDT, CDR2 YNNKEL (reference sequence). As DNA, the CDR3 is TGTGCCAGCAGCCAAGGGGGGGGATATAGCAATCAGCCCCAGCATTTT. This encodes CASSQGGGYSNQPQHF.

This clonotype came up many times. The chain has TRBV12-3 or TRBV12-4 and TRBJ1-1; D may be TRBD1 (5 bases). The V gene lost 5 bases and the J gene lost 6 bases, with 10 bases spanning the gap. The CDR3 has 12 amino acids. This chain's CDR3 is CASSAGRAEAFF. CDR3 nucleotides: TGTGCCAGCAGTGCAGGGCGGGCTGAAGCTTTCTTT.

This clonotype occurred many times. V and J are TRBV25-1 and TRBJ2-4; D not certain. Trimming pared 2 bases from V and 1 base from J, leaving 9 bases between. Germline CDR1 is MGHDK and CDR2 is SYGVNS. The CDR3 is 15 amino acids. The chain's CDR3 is CASSEGAQAKNIQYF. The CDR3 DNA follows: TGTGCCAGCAGTGAAGGCGCCCAGGCCAAAAACATTCAGTACTTC.

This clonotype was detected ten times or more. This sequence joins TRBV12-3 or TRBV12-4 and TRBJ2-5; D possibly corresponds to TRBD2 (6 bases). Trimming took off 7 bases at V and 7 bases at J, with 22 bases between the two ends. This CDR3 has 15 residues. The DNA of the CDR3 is TGTGCCAGCACGCCGGGTCTAATATTGGGGGGGACCCAGTACTTC. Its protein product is CASTPGLILGGTQYF.